The source of this T cell receptor (beta chain) is a study of blood T cells in healthy people across ages. General study findings and limits: Diversity estimated from one million T cells was considered an underestimate. TCR beta diversity was tightly associated with the proportion of naive T cells.

A second PCR of about 7 to 12 cycles used a sample-barcoded 5' primer and a J-beta primer mix. The template-switch adaptor, which had 12 random nucleotides, put a tag on each cDNA molecule. TCRdb re-derived calls from the 5' RACE reads in MiXCR, one entry per CDR3 protein. Here the sample spans about 1.7 million distinct CDR3 sequences, approximately 28% being singletons. This clonotype was detected only a few times. Its cognate antigen is unknown. V was trimmed by 5 bases and J by 10 bases, leaving 20 bases between them. CDR1 is LNHDA, CDR2 SQIVND, per germline (reference sequence). The CDR3 totals 14 residues.

The TCR sequence derives from a woman aged 25 to 45 in good health. V and J are TRBV19 and TRBJ1-1; D is perhaps TRBD1 (5 bases). The specimen sequenced was blood. CDR3 sequence reads: CASSYSGGSGLAFF. The CDR3 DNA reads as TGTGCCAGTAGTTACTCGGGGGGATCGGGTCTAGCTTTCTTT.